This T cell receptor beta chain came from a study of response to subunit inactivated influenza vaccine. Study-level results: Authors suggested few new T cells are recruited by each seasonal influenza vaccination.

The germline CDR1 and CDR2 sequences are SEHNR and FQNEAQ (reference sequence). Trimming shortened V by 5 bases and J by 0 bases, and 6 bases separated the two germline ends. The CDR3 length is 13 residues. In regard to this clonotype: Its matching antigen is unknown.

MiXCR, run by TCRdb on the RT-PCR reads, gives a single entry per CDR3 protein. Among about 520,000 distinct CDR3 sequences listed, 25% were seen once. The chain combines TRBV7-9 with TRBJ2-3; unclear D gene. This TCR came from a man in his fifties who received an inactivated influenza vaccine. The material was CD4+ T cells sorted from PBMCs, obtained roughly 5 days after vaccination. The CDR3 protein is CASSIHSTDTQYF. The CDR3 nucleotides are TGTGCCAGCAGCATTCATAGCACAGATACGCAGTATTTT.